This T cell receptor (beta chain) was captured in a study of metastatic and nonmetastatic thyroid tumors. Study at large: Blood and tumor or nodule tissue repertoires from malignant and benign thyroid patients were compared. Overall study findings and caveats: It was reported that TCR beta diversity was significantly higher in malignant thyroid tumors than benign nodules, in blood and tumor.

Prior to thyroid surgery, none of the patients had received any treatment. Authors' analysis steps: Clinicopathological groups differed in CDR3, with these differences serving to build a distant-metastasis classifier for papillary thyroid cancer. Using MiXCR, TCRdb reanalyzed the PCR reads. These V and J calls are TCRdb output, not the study's own analysis. The profile shows tens of thousands of clones, 25% to 35% of them singletons. Trimming pared 4 bases from V and 6 bases from J, leaving 12 bases between. Germline lookup yields CDR1 SGHNT and CDR2 YENEEA. This CDR3 region has 14 residues. The count of this clone is one. Antigen specificity is unknown.

The receptor was derived from a female donor with papillary thyroid cancer or a benign thyroid nodule (not recorded which). Some clones in this sample may be carry-over from other donors' samples. The specimen was blood. The chain recombines TRBV11-3 with TRBJ2-2; a possible D gene is TRBD1 (5 bases). CDR3 sequence reads: CASSSAGWAGELFF. The CDR3 bases are TGTGCCAGCAGCTCCGCAGGGTGGGCCGGGGAGCTGTTTTTT.